This T cell receptor beta chain derives from a study of OX40 agonist ivuxolimab in advanced cancers. Study-level results: Expanded clones were, on average, more numerous among CD8+ T cells than CD4+.

This CDR3 region has 14 residues. Trimming pared 5 bases from V and 1 base from J, leaving 11 bases between. Germline V CDR1 and CDR2: SEHNR, FQNEAQ (reference sequence). Using immunoSEQ multiplex PCR, the repertoire was profiled, and TCRdb retains in-frame clones only, with some absent. Of 20,000 to 25,000 clones listed, 80% to 90% were seen once; the top ten hold around a third. To note about this clone: Its antigen is not known.

This receptor was identified in an adult with an advanced solid tumor such as melanoma, head and neck, liver or kidney cancer. The sequenced sample was CD4+ or CD8+ T cells sorted from blood, obtained in a trial of the OX40 agonist ivuxolimab. The rearrangement links TRBV7-9 to TRBJ2-5; the D gene is possibly TRBD1 (6 bases). The CDR3 sequence: CASSPKQGQETQYF. DNA for the CDR3: TGTGCCAGCAGCCCCAAACAGGGCCAAGAGACCCAGTACTTC.